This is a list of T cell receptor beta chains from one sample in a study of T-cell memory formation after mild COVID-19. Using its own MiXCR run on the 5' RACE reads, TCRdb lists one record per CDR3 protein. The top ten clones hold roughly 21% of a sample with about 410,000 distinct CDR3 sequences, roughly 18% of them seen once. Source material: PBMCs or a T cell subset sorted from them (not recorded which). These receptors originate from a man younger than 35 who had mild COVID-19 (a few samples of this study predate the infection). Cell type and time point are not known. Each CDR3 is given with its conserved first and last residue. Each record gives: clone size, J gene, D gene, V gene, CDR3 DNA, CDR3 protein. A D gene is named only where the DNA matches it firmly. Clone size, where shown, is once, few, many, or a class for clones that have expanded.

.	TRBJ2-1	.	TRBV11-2	TGTGCCAGCAGCTTAGGGACCCCGCGGGATGAGCAGTTCTTC	CASSLGTPRDEQFF
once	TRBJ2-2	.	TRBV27	TGTGCCAGCAGTTTATTAGGGTATACCGGGGAGCTGTTTTTT	CASSLLGYTGELFF
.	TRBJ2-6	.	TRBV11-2	TGTGCCAGCAGCTTAGATCGTAGGCTTAGCTCTGGGGCCAACGTCCTGACTTTC	CASSLDRRLSSGANVLTF
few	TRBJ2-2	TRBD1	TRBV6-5	TGTGCCTCCTATCCGGACAGGAGGCGTATCGGGGAGCTGTTTTTT	CASYPDRRRIGELFF
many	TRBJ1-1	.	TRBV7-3	TGTGCCAGCAGCCCAGGGACAAACACTGAAGCTTTCTTT	CASSPGTNTEAFF
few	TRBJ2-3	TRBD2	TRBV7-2	TGTGCCAGCAGCTTAGAGGGACTAGGTAGGCGGGGGCAGTATTTT	CASSLEGLGRRGQYF
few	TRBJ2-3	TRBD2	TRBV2	TGTGCCAGCAGGAAAGCGGGGGGGATTCGAGCTACGCAGTATTTT	CASRKAGGIRATQYF
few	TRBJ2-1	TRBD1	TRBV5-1	TGCGCCAGCAGTGGGGACAGGGGCTCGTATGAGCAGTTCTTC	CASSGDRGSYEQFF
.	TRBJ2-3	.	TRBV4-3	TGCGCCAGCAGCCAAGAGTTTACGGCCGTCTCTACGCAGTATTTT	CASSQEFTAVSTQYF
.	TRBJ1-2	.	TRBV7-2	TGTGCCAGCAGCCTGATGGGGAACTATGGCTACACCTTC	CASSLMGNYGYTF
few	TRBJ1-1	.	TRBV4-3	TGCGCCAGCAGCCAAGATCCGGGAGGGGGGGTCACTGAAGCTTTCTTT	CASSQDPGGGVTEAFF
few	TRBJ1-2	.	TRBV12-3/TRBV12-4	TGTGCCAGCAGTTTCATGGCAGGGTTAAATTCATATGGCTACACCTTC	CASSFMAGLNSYGYTF
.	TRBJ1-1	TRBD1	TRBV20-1	TGCAGTGCTAGAGGGACAGGGCCGATGGTCACTGAAGCTTTCTTT	CSARGTGPMVTEAFF
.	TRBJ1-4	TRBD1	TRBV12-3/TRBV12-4	TGTGCCAGCAGCGACAGGGCCCTGGCTAATGAAAAACTGTTTTTT	CASSDRALANEKLFF
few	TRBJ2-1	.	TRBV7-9	TGTGCCAGCAGCCCACAGGGTCGGAGAAATGAGCAGTTCTTC	CASSPQGRRNEQFF
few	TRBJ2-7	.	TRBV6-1	TGTGCCAGCAGTTTGGGCAGGAGACAAAAGGACTACGAGCAGTACTTC	CASSLGRRQKDYEQYF
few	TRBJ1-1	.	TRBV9	TGTGCCAGCAGCGAAGACAGATACACTGAAGCTTTCTTT	CASSEDRYTEAFF
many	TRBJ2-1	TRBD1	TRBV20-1	TGCAGTGCACAACCGGGACAGGGCTACAATGAGCAGTTCTTC	CSAQPGQGYNEQFF
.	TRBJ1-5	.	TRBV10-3	TGTGCCATCAGTGAGAGGCAGGGCGAGCAGCCCCAGCATTTT	CAISERQGEQPQHF
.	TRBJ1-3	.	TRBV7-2	TGTGCCAGCAGCCCTCGACCCGAGGGTGGCTCTGGAAACACCATATATTTT	CASSPRPEGGSGNTIYF
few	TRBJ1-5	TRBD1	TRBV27	TGTGCCAGCAGGACAGGGAGGCAGCCCCAGCATTTT	CASRTGRQPQHF
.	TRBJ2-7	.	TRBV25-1	TGTGCCAGCAGTGAATATCAGGGACCAGGGGACTACGAGCAGTACTTC	CASSEYQGPGDYEQYF
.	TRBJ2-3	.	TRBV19	TGTGCCAGTGGCGGACATGGAAGAGATACGCAGTATTTT	CASGGHGRDTQYF
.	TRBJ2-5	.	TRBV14	TGTGCCAGCAGCCAAGATCCCCTTCGGAGGCGAGAGACCCAGTACTTC	CASSQDPLRRRETQYF
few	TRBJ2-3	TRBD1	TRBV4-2	TGTGCCAGCAGCTCATGGACAGGGCTTCCTAGCACAGATACGCAGTATTTT	CASSSWTGLPSTDTQYF
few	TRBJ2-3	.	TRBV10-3	TGTGCCATCACGAGAGGGTCACCAGATACGCAGTATTTT	CAITRGSPDTQYF
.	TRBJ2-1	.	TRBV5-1	TGCGCCAGCAGCTTGGGTTTCGGCCCCCGGGGTCGAGGCAATGAGCAGTTCTTC	CASSLGFGPRGRGNEQFF
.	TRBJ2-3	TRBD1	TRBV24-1	TGTGCCAGGGACAGGGGGCAAGATACGCAGTATTTT	CARDRGQDTQYF
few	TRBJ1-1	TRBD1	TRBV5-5	TGTGCCAGCAGCTTGGCCCGGGACAGGGTACGGCTTAAAAGTATGAACACTGAAGCTTTCTTT	CASSLARDRVRLKSMNTEAFF
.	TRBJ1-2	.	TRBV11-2	TGTGCCAGCAGCCATCGGACTGGAGGCTACACCTTC	CASSHRTGGYTF
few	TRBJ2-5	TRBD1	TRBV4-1	TGCGCCAGCAGCCGGCCTAGCCGGACAGGGATGCTCCCAGAGACCCAGTACTTC	CASSRPSRTGMLPETQYF
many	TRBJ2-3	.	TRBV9	TGTGCCAGCAGCGTGGGGGATACGCAGTATTTT	CASSVGDTQYF
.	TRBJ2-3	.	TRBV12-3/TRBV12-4	TGTGCCAGCAGTTTCGCCCGGGACCTCACAGATACGCAGTATTTT	CASSFARDLTDTQYF
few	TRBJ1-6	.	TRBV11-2	TGTGCCAGCAGCGGCAGGGGATCTGATAATTCACCCCTCCACTTT	CASSGRGSDNSPLHF
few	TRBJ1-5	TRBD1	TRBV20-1	TGCAGTGCTACCGGGACAGGGGCGCCCCAGCATTTT	CSATGTGAPQHF
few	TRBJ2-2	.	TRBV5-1	TGCGCCAGCAGCAAAGACAGCCCCGCGAACACCGGGGAGCTGTTTTTT	CASSKDSPANTGELFF
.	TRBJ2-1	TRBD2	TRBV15	TGTGCCACCAGCAGCCACAACTCACTAGCGGACCTTCGGAATGAGCAGTTCTTC	CATSSHNSLADLRNEQFF
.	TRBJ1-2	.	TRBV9	TGTGCCAGCAGAGCAGGAGGGGTGGACTATGGCTACACCTTC	CASRAGGVDYGYTF
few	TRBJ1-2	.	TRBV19	TGTGCCAGTAGTTTAACGACAGGTTCTAACTATGGCTACACCTTC	CASSLTTGSNYGYTF
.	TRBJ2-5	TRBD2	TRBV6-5	TGTGCCAGCAGTTACTCGGGACTAGCGGGGGGGCCGGGTCAAGAGACCCAGTACTTC	CASSYSGLAGGPGQETQYF
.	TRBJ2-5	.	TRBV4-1	TGCGCCAGCAGCCAAGAACGGGGGGCTGAGACCCAGTACTTC	CASSQERGAETQYF
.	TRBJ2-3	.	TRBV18	TGTGCCAGCTCACCCAACAGGGAGGATACGCAGTATTTT	CASSPNREDTQYF
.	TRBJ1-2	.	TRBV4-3	TGCGCCAGCAGCCAAAGGTGGGAGAGCCCCTATGGCTACACCTTC	CASSQRWESPYGYTF
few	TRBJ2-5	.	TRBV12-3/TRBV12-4	TGTGCCAGCACTAAATCCTCGGGGGCCACCAAAGAGACCCAGTACTTC	CASTKSSGATKETQYF
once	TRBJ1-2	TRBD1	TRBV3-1	TGTGCCAGCAGCCCTGAGACAGGGGAAAGGGGCTACACCTTC	CASSPETGERGYTF